Listed here are 9 T cell receptor beta chains from one sample, sequenced in a study of cytomegalovirus exposure and HLA in healthy donors. The PCR ran on 60 Vbeta and 13 Jbeta primers. Clones were sequenced by immunoSEQ multiplex PCR, and TCRdb holds only the in-frame ones, with some missing. There are 100,000 to 150,000 clones in the sample; less than 85% occur only once, and approximately 1.3% lies in the top ten. The sequenced sample was PBMCs. Receptor source: a female donor in good health and CMV-seronegative.

J is TRBJ1-2 and V is TRBV13, with a tentative D call TRBD1 (6 bases). V lost 5 bases, J lost 4 bases, and 11 bases lay in between. CDR1 is PRHDT, CDR2 FYEKMQ, per germline (reference sequence). This CDR3 comprises 13 residues. The CDR3 reads CASSLNRAYGYTF. Written as DNA, the CDR3 is TGTGCCAGCAGCCTTAACAGGGCCTATGGCTACACCTTC.

J is TRBJ1-2 and V is TRBV19, with unresolved D. With 9 bases removed from V and 8 bases from J, the gap between germline ends came to 19 bases. Germline assignment: CDR1 LNHDA and CDR2 SQIVND (reference sequence). The CDR3 is 13 residues long. DNA for the CDR3: TGTGCCAGCACTCATCGTGGTGCTGCGGGCTACACCTTC. It yields the protein CASTHRGAAGYTF.

In this sample, this clone turned up once. DNA for the CDR3: TGTGCCAGCAGTTTACTCCAGGGAGGGGGAGGGGAAGAGACCCAGTACTTC. It specifies CASSLLQGGGGEETQYF. The chain joins TRBV28 to TRBJ2-5, with D maybe TRBD2 (7 bases). The CDR3 covers 17 residues. Germline CDR1 reads MDHEN; CDR2 reads SYDVKM. Trimming removed 2 bases from V and 3 bases from J, with 19 bases in between.

J is TRBJ1-4 and V is TRBV19; unclear D gene. Germline CDR1 reads LNHDA; CDR2 reads SQIVND (reference sequence). The CDR3 contains 13 residues. V lost 9 bases to trimming and J lost 0 bases, with 8 bases between them. The CDR3 sequence is CARQCATNEKLFF. The DNA for the CDR3 is TGTGCCAGGCAGTGTGCAACTAATGAAAAACTGTTTTTT.

This chain uses TRBV19 with TRBJ2-7; possible D gene TRBD1, 6 bases. CDR1 and CDR2 from the germline V gene are LNHDA and SQIVND (reference sequence). The CDR3 covers 14 residues. V dropped 6 bases and J dropped 6 bases, with 18 bases sitting between them. Written as DNA, the CDR3 is TGTGCCAGTAGGCCTACAGGGTCAGCCTCCGAGCAGTACTTC. It is translated as CASRPTGSASEQYF.

This clone showed up just once. The rearrangement joins TRBV28 to TRBJ1-6; no definite D call. This CDR3 is 15 amino acids long. Germline loops: CDR1 MDHEN, CDR2 SYDVKM. Trimming took 5 bases from V and 3 from J, leaving 11 bases between them. The CDR3 here is CASSLRRGYNSPLHF. The CDR3 bases are TGTGCCAGCAGTCTCCGACGGGGCTATAATTCACCCCTCCACTTT.

Concerning this clone itself: One end of the junction is discordant with germline, which a read error may explain. The chain links TRBV7-3 to TRBJ1-2, with 8 nucleotides matching TRBD1. CDR3 length: 17 amino acids. Germline V gene lookup returns CDR1 SGHTA and CDR2 FQGTGA. The CDR3 is CSSSPRGSTGEHNGYTF. For the CDR3, the DNA is TGTTCCAGCAGCCCGAGGGGGTCGACAGGGGAACATAATGGCTACACCTTC.

The chain combines TRBV4-1 with TRBJ1-5; maybe TRBD1 (6 bases). The CDR3 contains 15 residues. Germline values: CDR1 MGHRA, CDR2 YSYEKL. The germline V and J ends were trimmed by 1 base and 3 bases, with 10 bases remaining between them. The CDR3 sequence: CASSQAWDNNQPQHF. The CDR3 DNA reads TGCGCCAGCAGCCAAGCCTGGGACAACAATCAGCCCCAGCATTTT.

The chain is built from TRBV28 and TRBJ2-1, with no clear D. The V gene lost 3 bases and the J gene lost 9 bases, with 9 bases spanning the gap. The CDR3 totals 12 residues. Germline CDR1 is MDHEN and CDR2 is SYDVKM. For the CDR3, the DNA is TGTGCCAGCAGTTTTACGGTCGTTGAGCAGTTCTTC. Translated, it gives CASSFTVVEQFF.